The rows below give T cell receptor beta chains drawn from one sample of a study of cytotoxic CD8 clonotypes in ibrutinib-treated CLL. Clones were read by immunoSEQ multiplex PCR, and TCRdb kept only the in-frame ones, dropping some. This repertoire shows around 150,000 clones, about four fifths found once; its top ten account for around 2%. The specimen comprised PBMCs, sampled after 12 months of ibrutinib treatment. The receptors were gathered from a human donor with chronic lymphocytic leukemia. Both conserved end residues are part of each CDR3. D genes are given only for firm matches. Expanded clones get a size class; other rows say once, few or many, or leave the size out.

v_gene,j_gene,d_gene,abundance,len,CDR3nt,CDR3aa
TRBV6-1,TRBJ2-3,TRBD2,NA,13,TGTGCCGGACGGGGGGTAAGCACAGATACGCAGTATTTT,CAGRGVSTDTQYF
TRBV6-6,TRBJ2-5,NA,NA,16,TGTGCCAGCAGTTACCGCGTGCACTACAACCAAGAGACCCAGTACTTC,CASSYRVHYNQETQYF
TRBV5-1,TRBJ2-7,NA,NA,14,TGCGCCAGCAGCGCCGGGCCGCGCGGAGACGAGCAGTACTTC,CASSAGPRGDEQYF
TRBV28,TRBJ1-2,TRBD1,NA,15,TGTGCCAGCATAAAGACAGGGGCCCTCTCGGGCGGCTACACCTTC,CASIKTGALSGGYTF
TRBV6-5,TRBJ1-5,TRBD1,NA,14,TGTGCCAGCAATCCGGGACAGGGTACTCAGCCCCAGCATTTT,CASNPGQGTQPQHF
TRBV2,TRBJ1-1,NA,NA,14,TGTGCCAGCAGTGGGACATACCCGAACACTGAAGCTTTCTTT,CASSGTYPNTEAFF
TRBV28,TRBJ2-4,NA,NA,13,TGTGCCAGCAATCCCCAGTTTAAAAACATTCAGTACTTC,CASNPQFKNIQYF
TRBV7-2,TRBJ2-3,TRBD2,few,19,TGTGCCAGCAGCTTAGCGCACAGCGGGAGGAGAGGCGCGGCAGATACGCAGTATTTT,CASSLAHSGRRGAADTQYF
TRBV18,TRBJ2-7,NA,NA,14,TGTGCCAGCTCACAAATAGACCGTACCTACGAGCAGTACTTC,CASSQIDRTYEQYF
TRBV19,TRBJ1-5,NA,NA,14,TGTGCCAGTAGTATCACCGGGTACAATCAGCCCCAGCATTTT,CASSITGYNQPQHF
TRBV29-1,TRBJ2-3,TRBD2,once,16,TGCAGCGTCGCTAGCGGGAGGGCCTTCACAACAGATACGCAGTATTTT,CSVASGRAFTTDTQYF
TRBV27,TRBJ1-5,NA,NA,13,TGTGCCAGCAGTTTAAGCCGGGTTCAGCCCCAGCATTTT,CASSLSRVQPQHF
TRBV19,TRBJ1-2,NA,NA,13,TGTGCCAGTACCGAAGGGGCCCACTATGGCTACACCTTC,CASTEGAHYGYTF
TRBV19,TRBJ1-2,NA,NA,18,TGTGCCAGTGGGGCTGAGGTCTTGGGACAAGGGTGGAGCTATGGCTACACCTTC,CASGAEVLGQGWSYGYTF
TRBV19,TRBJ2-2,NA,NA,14,TGTGCCAGTAGGGCGACAGGGAACACCGGGGAGCTGTTTTTT,CASRATGNTGELFF
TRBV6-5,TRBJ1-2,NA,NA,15,TGTGCCAGCAGTTACCTACAGGGAGGTGGCTATGGCTACACCTTC,CASSYLQGGGYGYTF
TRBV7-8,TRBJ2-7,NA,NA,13,TGTGCCAGCAGCCACAGACAGGCCCTCGAGCAGTACTTC,CASSHRQALEQYF
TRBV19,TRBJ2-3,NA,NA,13,TGTGCCAGTAGTATAGGGCTCGCAGATACGCAGTATTTT,CASSIGLADTQYF
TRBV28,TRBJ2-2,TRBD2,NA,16,TGTGCCAGCCCCCCTAGCGGGGAAGCGAACACCGGGGAGCTGTTTTTT,CASPPSGEANTGELFF